This passage covers 14 T cell receptor beta chains from one sample sequenced in a study of OX40 agonist ivuxolimab in advanced cancers. Clones were sequenced by immunoSEQ multiplex PCR, and TCRdb holds only the in-frame ones, with some missing. There are about 48,000 clones in the sample; 65% to 85% occur only once, and approximately 1.2% lies in the top ten. The sequenced sample was CD4+ or CD8+ T cells sorted from blood, obtained in a trial of the OX40 agonist ivuxolimab. The receptor source for this set is an adult with an advanced solid tumor such as melanoma, head and neck, liver or kidney cancer.

This chain links TRBV5-1 with TRBJ2-1, with TRBD1 matching 8 bases. Germline CDR1 is SGHRS and CDR2 is YFSETQ. J gave up 9 bases and V 4 bases, and 12 bases lay outside the gene matches. The CDR3 has 15 amino acids. CDR3 bases: TGCGCCAGCAGCCGACTGGACAGGGTAAGGGGTGAGCAGTTCTTC. Translating it yields CASSRLDRVRGEQFF.

This clone was found once. This chain joins TRBV15 and TRBJ2-5; 7 bases agree with TRBD1. CDR1 and CDR2 from the germline V gene are LNHNV and YYDKDF (reference sequence). The CDR3 consists of 14 residues. With 1 base clipped from V and 3 bases from J, the junction kept 2 bases outside the gene matches. For the CDR3, the DNA is TGTGCCACCAGCAGAGTTGGGACAGAAGAGACCCAGTACTTC. Translating it yields CATSRVGTEETQYF.

Here the CDR3 reads CASSRDLSYEQYF. The CDR3 DNA reads as TGTGCCAGCAGCAGGGACCTCTCCTACGAGCAGTACTTC. The rearrangement joins TRBV11-2 to TRBJ2-7, with D possibly called TRBD1 or TRBD2 (5 bases each). V was clipped by 5 bases and J by 0 bases, with 8 bases between them. The CDR3 consists of 13 residues. Germline V gene data show CDR1 as SGHAT and CDR2 as FQNNGV.

The sample holds one count of this clone. The V gene is TRBV13, the J gene TRBJ2-3; 15 bases are a match to TRBD2. Germline-derived CDR1 and CDR2 are PRHDT and FYEKMQ (reference sequence). The CDR3 length is 17 residues. The V segment lost 5 bases and the J segment 7 bases; nucleotides outside the gene matches: 10. CDR3 loop: CASSPGWGTSGGNTQYF. The CDR3 DNA follows: TGTGCCAGCAGCCCCGGGTGGGGGACTAGCGGGGGGAATACGCAGTATTTT.

V is TRBV7-9 and J is TRBJ1-5; 9 bases are shared with TRBD1. The V gene end was trimmed by 4 bases and the J gene end by 3 bases; junction bases not matched to a gene: 7. Germline CDR1 is SEHNR and CDR2 is FQNEAQ (reference sequence). The CDR3 runs to 16 residues. The CDR3: CASSYGTGLNNQPQHF. The CDR3 DNA follows: TGTGCCAGCAGCTACGGGACAGGGCTTAACAATCAGCCCCAGCATTTT.

The rearrangement uses TRBV28 and TRBJ1-5; perhaps TRBD1 as D (5 bases). CDR1 and CDR2 (germline): MDHEN, SYDVKM. V was trimmed by 6 bases and J by 1 base, leaving 16 bases between them. CDR3 length: 16 amino acids. The CDR3 DNA reads as TGTGCCAGCAGCCATAGACAGCTTAGGAGCAATCAGCCCCAGCATTTT. This gives the protein CASSHRQLRSNQPQHF.

This clone was observed once. The V and J genes are TRBV2 and TRBJ2-3; 7 bases align to TRBD1. Germline CDR1 is SNHLY and CDR2 is FYNNEI. The ends lost 4 bases at V and 4 bases at J; junction bases unmatched: 8. This CDR3 spans 15 amino acids. The CDR3 protein is CASSVFFQGADTQYF. CDR3 bases: TGTGCCAGCAGTGTGTTCTTTCAGGGGGCAGATACGCAGTATTTT.

The chain has TRBV7-2 and TRBJ1-2; D is unresolved. This CDR3 region has 11 residues. The V gene's germline CDR1 is SGHTA and CDR2 FQGNSA. Deletions cut 1 base from V and 6 bases from J, with 3 bases between. The CDR3 spells CASSLGNGYTF. CDR3 DNA sequence: TGTGCCAGCAGCTTAGGAAATGGCTACACCTTC.

Points on this clone: Distinct nucleotide sequences in the sample also encode this CDR3. This chain joins TRBV28 and TRBJ2-7; 7 bases fit TRBD1. Trimming cost V 8 bases and J 1 base; bases outside gene matches: 11. The CDR3 is 15 residues long. CDR1 is MDHEN and CDR2 is SYDVKM in the germline V gene. CDR3 amino acids: CASSLLGQYSYEQYF. In nucleotides, the CDR3 is TGTGCCAGCTCCCTTCTGGGACAGTATTCCTACGAGCAGTACTTC.

V usage is TRBV7-9 and J usage is TRBJ2-7, with D possibly matching TRBD1 (6 bases). This CDR3 contains 14 residues. Per germline, CDR1 SEHNR and CDR2 FQNEAQ (reference sequence). V was trimmed by 3 bases and J by 0 bases, leaving 9 bases between them. The CDR3 bases are TGTGCCAGCAGCTTTCAGGGGAGCTCCTACGAGCAGTACTTC. Its translation is CASSFQGSSYEQYF.

The CDR3 spells CASSPPQSGSGELFF. The DNA for the CDR3 is TGTGCCAGCTCACCACCGCAAAGTGGATCCGGGGAGCTGTTTTTT. The gene calls are TRBV18 and TRBJ2-2, with D hard to call. V was shortened by 0 bases and J by 6 bases, with 11 bases between the two germline ends. The germline V gene has CDR1 KGHSH and CDR2 LQKENI. The CDR3 runs 15 residues.

The chain carries TRBV9 and TRBJ2-6; tentative D call: TRBD2 (5 bases). The CDR3 runs 17 residues. The germline gives CDR1 SGDLS, CDR2 YYNGEE. V gave up 1 base and J gave up 3 bases, with 14 bases separating them. The DNA for the CDR3 is TGTGCCAGCAGCGTACGTAAGCCGGGGAGTGGGGCCAACGTCCTGACTTTC. Translated, it gives CASSVRKPGSGANVLTF.

CDR3 region: CASSLSWGFTDTQYF. DNA of the CDR3: TGTGCCAGCTCACTCTCCTGGGGGTTCACAGATACGCAGTATTTT. The chain couples TRBV18 to TRBJ2-3; D may be TRBD1 or TRBD2 (5 bases each). The V end was cut by 4 bases, the J end by 2 bases, with 13 bases between. CDR1 KGHSH and CDR2 LQKENI come from the germline V gene. The CDR3 has 15 amino acids.

This chain uses TRBV7-3 with TRBJ2-5; 8 bases match TRBD1. Germline V gene sequence: CDR1 SGHTA, CDR2 FQGTGA. V was pared by 1 base and J by 12 bases, with 7 bases of the junction left unmatched. The CDR3 runs to 13 residues. CDR3 protein: CASSLMQGAPKYF. Here the CDR3 DNA reads TGTGCCAGCAGCTTAATGCAGGGGGCACCGAAGTACTTC.